These 17 T cell receptor beta chains share one sample of origin, sequenced in a study of blood T cell repertoires in COVID-19. Measured with immunoSEQ multiplex PCR; TCRdb has only the in-frame clones, and not every one. The table lists a few hundred thousand clones, less than 85% of them singletons. Sequenced input: peripheral blood. Receptors were obtained from a young woman with acute or convalescent COVID-19.

V usage is TRBV9 and J usage is TRBJ1-1; D remains unclear. V shed 2 bases and J shed 0 bases, with 8 bases lying between them. The CDR3 spans 14 residues. CDR1 SGDLS and CDR2 YYNGEE come from the germline V gene. In nucleotides, the CDR3 is TGTGCCAGCAGCGTCGAAGCATTGAACACTGAAGCTTTCTTT. It yields the protein CASSVEALNTEAFF.

The rearrangement uses TRBV7-3 and TRBJ1-2; TRBD1 matches at 9 bases. The CDR3 sequence is 15 residues long. Looked up from germline, CDR1 is SGHTA and CDR2 is FQGTGA. V trimming: 5 bases; J trimming: 6 bases; junction bases outside the gene matches: 10. The CDR3, as DNA: TGTGCCAGCAGCCAAACGGACAGGGGTAGGGATGGCTACACCTTC. This sequence encodes CASSQTDRGRDGYTF.

The CDR3 loop reads CASSDRGPRTFF. CDR3 in DNA: TGTGCCAGCAGTGACAGGGGGCCGAGGACTTTCTTT. The gene calls are TRBV6-1 and TRBJ1-1; TRBD1 agrees at 8 bases. After removal of 3 bases from V and 12 bases from J, the junction contained 6 bases not matched to a gene. The V gene's germline CDR1 is MNHNS and CDR2 SASEGT. The CDR3 loop spans 12 amino acids.

The chain recombines TRBV19 with TRBJ1-6, with a tentative D call TRBD1 (6 bases). The CDR3 is 14 residues long. Trimming stripped 5 bases from V and 9 bases from J, with 14 bases between. Looked up from germline, CDR1 is LNHDA and CDR2 is SQIVND (reference sequence). CDR3 region: CASSSAGEGSPLHF. CDR3 DNA sequence: TGTGCCAGTAGTTCCGCAGGGGAAGGTTCACCCCTCCACTTT.

The chain uses TRBV12-5 and TRBJ2-3; 11 nucleotides agree with TRBD2. This CDR3 is built from 16 residues. The V segment lost 6 bases and the J segment 5 bases; nucleotides outside the gene matches: 10. Germline V gene sequence: CDR1 LGHNT, CDR2 FRNRAP. CDR3: CASGFTSGRNIDTQYF. The DNA for the CDR3 is TGTGCTAGTGGCTTCACTAGCGGGAGAAATATAGATACGCAGTATTTT.

V is TRBV18 and J is TRBJ1-6, with D unclear. With 5 bases removed from V and 0 bases from J, the gap between germline ends came to 5 bases. Per germline, CDR1 KGHSH and CDR2 LQKENI. The CDR3 spans 14 residues. Here the CDR3 DNA reads TGTGCCAGCTCATCGAGCTCCTATAATTCACCCCTCCACTTT. Its protein product is CASSSSSYNSPLHF. Filled out from reference TRBV18 and TRBJ1-6, the complete variable domain reads NAGVMQNPRHLVRRRGQEARLRCSPMKGHSHVYWYRQLPEEGLKFMVYLQKENIIDESGMPKERFSAEFPKEGPSILRIQQVVRGDSAAYFCASSSSSYNSPLHFGNGTRLTVT.

The chain links TRBV5-5 to TRBJ2-1; 7 nucleotides agree with TRBD2. This CDR3 has 16 residues. The V gene end was trimmed by 4 bases and the J gene end by 2 bases; junction bases not matched to a gene: 9. The germline CDR1 and CDR2 sequences are SGHKS and YYEKEE (reference sequence). The CDR3 here is CASSRIGGRPYNEQFF. CDR3 bases: TGTGCCAGCAGCCGAATTGGCGGGAGACCCTACAATGAGCAGTTCTTC.

The J gene is TRBJ1-5, the V gene TRBV30, with D perhaps TRBD1 (5 bases). Trimming cost V 2 bases and J 3 bases, with 8 bases left between them. This CDR3 is built from 13 residues. Germline assignment: CDR1 GTSNPN and CDR2 SVGIG (reference sequence). CDR3: CAWSQGYNQPQHF. The CDR3 DNA sequence: TGTGCCTGGAGTCAGGGTTACAATCAGCCCCAGCATTTT.

This chain connects TRBV29-1 to TRBJ1-5, with TRBD1 matching over 8 bases. J gave up 3 bases and V 3 bases, and 7 bases lay outside the gene matches. Germline V CDR1 and CDR2: SQVTM, ANQGSEA. The CDR3 covers 15 residues. CDR3: CSVEETGDPNQPQHF. For the CDR3, the DNA is TGCAGCGTTGAGGAGACAGGGGACCCCAATCAGCCCCAGCATTTT. The complete variable domain, with remaining parts taken from reference TRBV29-1 and TRBJ1-5, reads SAVISQKPSRDICQRGTSLTIQCQVDSQVTMMFWYRQQPGQSLTLIATANQGSEATYESGFVIDKFPISRPNLTFSTLTVSNMSPEDSSIYLCSVEETGDPNQPQHFGDGTRLSIL.

The V call is TRBV6-5, the J call TRBJ1-5; TRBD1 might be the D (5 bases). The germline gives CDR1 MNHEY, CDR2 SVGAGI. CDR3 length equals 13 residues. Trimming took off 7 bases at V and 3 bases at J, with 10 bases between the two ends. CDR3: CASMRTYNQPQHF. CDR3 DNA sequence: TGTGCCAGCATGCGGACATACAATCAGCCCCAGCATTTT.

The J gene is TRBJ2-3, the V gene TRBV11-2; TRBD2 might be the D (6 bases). The germline V gene encodes CDR1 SGHAT and CDR2 FQNNGV. V lost 5 bases to trimming and J lost 6 bases, with 27 bases between them. This CDR3 contains 18 residues. The CDR3 DNA sequence: TGTGCCAGCAGCCTAGGGATCCGGGACTCCCCGGCCCGGGATACGCAGTATTTT. Translated, it gives CASSLGIRDSPARDTQYF.

In this sample, this clone turned up a few times. This rearrangement joins TRBV7-2 to TRBJ2-5, with 8 bases lining up with TRBD1. This CDR3 contains 15 residues. With V trimmed by 5 bases and J by 6 bases, 11 bases remained unmatched. The germline V gene has CDR1 SGHTA and CDR2 FQGNSA. DNA for the CDR3: TGTGCCAGCAGCGACAAGACAGGGGAAGGAAAGACCCAGTACTTC. Translated: CASSDKTGEGKTQYF.

V and J are TRBV28 and TRBJ1-2; 10 positions agree with TRBD1. This CDR3 region has 17 residues. Germline loops: CDR1 MDHEN, CDR2 SYDVKM. Unmatched junction bases numbered 5, after V lost 1 base and J lost 0 bases. The CDR3 DNA reads TGTGCCAGCAGTTTATCCCCCGGGACAGGGGCTAACTATGGCTACACCTTC. Protein: CASSLSPGTGANYGYTF.

The CDR3 is CASSLRDFPYNEQFF. The CDR3 DNA is TGTGCCAGCAGCCTCCGGGACTTCCCCTACAATGAGCAGTTCTTC. The V and J genes are TRBV11-2 and TRBJ2-1; D might be TRBD2 (6 bases). This CDR3 has 15 amino acids. V lost 5 bases to trimming and J lost 2 bases, with 13 bases between them. Germline assignment: CDR1 SGHAT and CDR2 FQNNGV.

This clone has a single count. J is TRBJ2-5 and V is TRBV18; 9 nucleotides line up with TRBD2. The V gene end was trimmed by 4 bases and the J gene end by 1 base; junction bases not matched to a gene: 4. The CDR3 contains 15 residues. Germline lookup yields CDR1 KGHSH and CDR2 LQKENI. The CDR3 DNA reads as TGTGCCAGCTCACACGGGACTAGCAGCCAAGAGACCCAGTACTTC. Translated, it gives CASSHGTSSQETQYF.

The V gene is TRBV9, the J gene TRBJ2-7; 8 positions agree with TRBD2. This CDR3 has 13 residues. CDR1 is SGDLS, CDR2 YYNGEE, per germline. Trimming took 3 bases from V and 5 from J; bases not matched to a gene: 4. The CDR3 nucleotides are TGTGCCAGCAGCGCCCGGCGGGAGGACGAGCAGTACTTC. Translating it yields CASSARREDEQYF.

The chain recombines TRBV15 with TRBJ1-2, with D maybe TRBD1 (5 bases). The CDR3 has 14 residues. V lost 5 bases to trimming and J lost 3 bases, with 13 bases between them. Germline loops: CDR1 LNHNV, CDR2 YYDKDF (reference sequence). The chain's CDR3 is CATSPAGTDYGYTF. CDR3 bases: TGTGCCACCAGCCCCGCGGGGACCGACTATGGCTACACCTTC.